This T cell receptor beta chain was captured by sequencing in a study of blood T cell repertoires in COVID-19. For the study at large: The origin of the acute and convalescent COVID-19 samples was the United States, Italy and Spain.

The repertoire was sequenced with immunoSEQ multiplex PCR; TCRdb's copy has only in-frame clones and lacks some. The table includes some 350,000 clones, 70% to 90% detected once. V was clipped by 7 bases and J by 5 bases; unmatched bases: 6. The CDR3 contains 12 residues. CDR1 is GTSNPN and CDR2 is SVGIG in the germline V gene (reference sequence). The chain is built from TRBV30 and TRBJ1-1, with TRBD1 matching over 8 bases. The sample taken for sequencing was peripheral blood. The sequence derives from a human donor in a cohort sampled during active COVID-19. CDR3 sequence: CALRTGRTEAFF. The CDR3 nucleotides are TGTGCCTTGCGGACAGGGCGGACTGAAGCTTTCTTT. Full variable domain (outside the CDR3, taken from reference TRBV30 and TRBJ1-1): SQTIHQWPATLVQPVGSPLSLECTVEGTSNPNLYWYRQAAGRGLQLLFYSVGIGQISSEVPQNLSASRPQDRQFILSSKKLLLSDSGFYLCALRTGRTEAFFGQGTRLTVV.